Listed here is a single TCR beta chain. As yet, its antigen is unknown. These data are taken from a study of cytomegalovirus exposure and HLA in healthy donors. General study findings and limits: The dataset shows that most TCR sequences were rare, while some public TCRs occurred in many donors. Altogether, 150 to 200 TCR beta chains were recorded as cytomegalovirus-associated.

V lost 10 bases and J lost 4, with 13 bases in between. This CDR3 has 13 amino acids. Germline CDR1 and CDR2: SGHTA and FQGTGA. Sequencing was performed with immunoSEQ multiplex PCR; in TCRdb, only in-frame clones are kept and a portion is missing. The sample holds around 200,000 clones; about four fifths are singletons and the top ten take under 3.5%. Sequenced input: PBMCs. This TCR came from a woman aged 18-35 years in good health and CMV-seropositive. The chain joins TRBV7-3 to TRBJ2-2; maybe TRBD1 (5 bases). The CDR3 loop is CATGWGSTGELFF. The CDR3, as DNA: TGTGCCACAGGGTGGGGTAGCACCGGGGAGCTGTTTTTT.